This T cell receptor beta chain was captured by sequencing in a study of cytomegalovirus exposure and HLA in healthy donors. Regarding the study as a whole: Most TCRs appeared rarely, but some public TCRs recurred in many donors.

As concerns this clone: Its antigen is currently unknown.

The data were produced by immunoSEQ multiplex PCR, yet TCRdb's version contains in-frame clones alone and is incomplete. Here the sample spans roughly 300,000 clones, roughly 88% being singletons. The origin of this receptor is a woman aged 18-29 years in good health and CMV-seronegative. The sample consisted of PBMCs.

The CDR3 bases are TGCGCCAGCAGCCCAGGGACTAGCGGGCCTTACGAGCAGTACTTC. Protein sequence: CASSPGTSGPYEQYF. This chain connects TRBV5-1 to TRBJ2-7, with 12 bases that match TRBD2. Germline CDR1 is SGHRS and CDR2 is YFSETQ. The CDR3 totals 15 residues. V lost 4 bases to trimming and J lost 4 bases; unmatched junction nucleotides: 6.